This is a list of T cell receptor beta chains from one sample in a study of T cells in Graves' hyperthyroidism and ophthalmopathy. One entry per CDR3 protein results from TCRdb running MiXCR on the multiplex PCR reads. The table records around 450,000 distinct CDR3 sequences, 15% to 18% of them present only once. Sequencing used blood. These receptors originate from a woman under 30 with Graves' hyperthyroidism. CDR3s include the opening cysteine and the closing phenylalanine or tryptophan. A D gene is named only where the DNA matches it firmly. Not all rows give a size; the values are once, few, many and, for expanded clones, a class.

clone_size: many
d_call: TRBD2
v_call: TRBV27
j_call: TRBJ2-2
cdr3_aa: CASSLASGGTANTGELFF
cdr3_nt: TGTGCCAGCAGTTTAGCCAGCGGGGGGACCGCGAACACCGGGGAGCTGTTTTTT

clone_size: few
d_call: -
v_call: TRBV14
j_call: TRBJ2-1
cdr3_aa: CASRARGYNEQFF
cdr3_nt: TGTGCCAGCAGGGCTAGGGGATACAATGAGCAGTTCTTC

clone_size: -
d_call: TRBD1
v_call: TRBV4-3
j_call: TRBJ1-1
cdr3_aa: CASSQGQGVGGTEAFF
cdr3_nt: TGCGCCAGCAGCCAGGGGCAGGGGGTAGGGGGCACTGAAGCTTTCTTT

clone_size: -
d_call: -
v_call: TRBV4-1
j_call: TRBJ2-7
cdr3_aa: CASSQEDPFEQYF
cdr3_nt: TGCGCCAGCAGCCAAGAAGACCCCTTCGAGCAGTACTTC

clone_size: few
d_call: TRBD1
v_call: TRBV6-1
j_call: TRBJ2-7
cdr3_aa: CASSPISTGEYEQYF
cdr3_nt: TGTGCCAGCAGCCCAATCTCGACAGGGGAGTACGAGCAGTACTTC

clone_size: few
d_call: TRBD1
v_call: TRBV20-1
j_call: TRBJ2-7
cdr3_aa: CSASRDREPYEQYF
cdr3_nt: TGCAGTGCTAGTAGGGACAGGGAACCCTACGAGCAGTACTTC

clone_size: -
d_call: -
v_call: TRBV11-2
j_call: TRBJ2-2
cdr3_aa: CASSPLDGLITGELFF
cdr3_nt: TGTGCCAGCAGCCCCTTAGACGGGCTGATCACCGGGGAGCTGTTTTTT

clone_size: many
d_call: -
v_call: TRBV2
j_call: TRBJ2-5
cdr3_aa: CASIAVAQETQYF
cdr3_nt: TGTGCCAGCATAGCGGTTGCGCAAGAGACCCAGTACTTC

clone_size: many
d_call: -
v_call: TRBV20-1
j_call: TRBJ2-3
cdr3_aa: CSARDRRGSTDTQYF
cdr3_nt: TGCAGTGCTAGAGATAGACGGGGGAGCACAGATACGCAGTATTTT

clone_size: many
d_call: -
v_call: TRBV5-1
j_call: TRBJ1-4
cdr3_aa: CASSSIGGTNEKLFF
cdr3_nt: TGCGCCAGCAGTTCCATTGGGGGAACTAATGAAAAACTGTTTTTT